This section outlines one TCR beta chain sequence together with its context. Seattle-derived patients entered the study during active infection and were followed longitudinally. V lost 3 bases to trimming and J lost 2 bases, with 11 bases between them. The CDR3 length is 14 residues. CDR1 SNHLY and CDR2 FYNNEI come from the germline V gene. This specimen comes from a study of blood T cell repertoires in COVID-19. As for the study in general: Samples representing acute and convalescent COVID-19 were sourced from the United States, Italy and Spain. Sample material is recorded as cDNA or gDNA derived from T cells, B-cell-depleted T cells, or PBMCs.

In the study's own analysis: Amplification from reference gene primers served as the basis for estimated nucleated cell counts. Sequencing used immunoSEQ multiplex PCR; TCRdb keeps in-frame clones, though not all of them. V, J and clone size reflect that table, while D and trimming were determined from the DNA. The data hold about 480,000 clones, with about 89% observed a single time. The sequenced sample consisted of peripheral blood. This receptor was identified in a woman between 45 and 60 years old with COVID-19, enrolled during active disease. This chain connects TRBV2 to TRBJ2-7; D call uncertain. This CDR3 reads CASSEGSYPYEQYF. CDR3 in DNA: TGTGCCAGCAGTGAGGGCAGCTATCCCTACGAGCAGTACTTC.